This T cell receptor beta chain came from a study of cytomegalovirus exposure and HLA in healthy donors. Whole-study findings and limits: The availability of immune exposure information extended only to CMV serostatus. Researchers reportedly found TCR beta sequences accurately predicted most subjects' HLA-A and HLA-B alleles. A further, later analysis showed that HLA-associated TCR beta chains (compared with equally common others) were more clonally expanded.

Remarks on this clone: The antigen remains undetermined.

PCR used 60 Vbeta primers and 13 Jbeta primers. The table came from immunoSEQ multiplex PCR; TCRdb's copy has only in-frame clones and leaves some out. The sample comprises about 160,000 clones, approximately 79% of which are singletons, and 2.1% rests with the top ten. The CDR3 spans 18 residues. The V gene's germline CDR1 is SGHRS and CDR2 YFSETQ. V trimming: 3 bases; J trimming: 1 base; junction bases outside the gene matches: 16. This receptor was taken from a man between 35 and 55 years old in good health and CMV-seronegative. V is TRBV5-1 and J is TRBJ2-7; TRBD1 matches 7 bases. The specimen sequenced was PBMCs. This chain's CDR3 is CASSWDPNQGVSSYEQYF. The CDR3 DNA reads as TGCGCCAGCAGCTGGGACCCGAATCAGGGGGTTAGTTCCTACGAGCAGTACTTC.